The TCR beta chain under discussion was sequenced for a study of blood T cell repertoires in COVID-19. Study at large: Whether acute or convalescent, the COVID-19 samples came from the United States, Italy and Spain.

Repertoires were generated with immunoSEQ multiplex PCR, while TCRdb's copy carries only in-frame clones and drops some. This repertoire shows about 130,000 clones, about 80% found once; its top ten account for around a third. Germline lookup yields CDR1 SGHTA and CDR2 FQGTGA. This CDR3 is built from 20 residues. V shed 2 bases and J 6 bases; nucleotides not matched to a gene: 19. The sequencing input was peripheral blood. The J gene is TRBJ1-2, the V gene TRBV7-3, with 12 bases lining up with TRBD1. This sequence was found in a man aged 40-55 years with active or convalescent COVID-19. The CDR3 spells CASSLDATGTGGEPGDGYTF. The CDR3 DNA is TGTGCCAGCAGCTTAGATGCCACCGGGACAGGGGGCGAGCCGGGAGATGGCTACACCTTC.